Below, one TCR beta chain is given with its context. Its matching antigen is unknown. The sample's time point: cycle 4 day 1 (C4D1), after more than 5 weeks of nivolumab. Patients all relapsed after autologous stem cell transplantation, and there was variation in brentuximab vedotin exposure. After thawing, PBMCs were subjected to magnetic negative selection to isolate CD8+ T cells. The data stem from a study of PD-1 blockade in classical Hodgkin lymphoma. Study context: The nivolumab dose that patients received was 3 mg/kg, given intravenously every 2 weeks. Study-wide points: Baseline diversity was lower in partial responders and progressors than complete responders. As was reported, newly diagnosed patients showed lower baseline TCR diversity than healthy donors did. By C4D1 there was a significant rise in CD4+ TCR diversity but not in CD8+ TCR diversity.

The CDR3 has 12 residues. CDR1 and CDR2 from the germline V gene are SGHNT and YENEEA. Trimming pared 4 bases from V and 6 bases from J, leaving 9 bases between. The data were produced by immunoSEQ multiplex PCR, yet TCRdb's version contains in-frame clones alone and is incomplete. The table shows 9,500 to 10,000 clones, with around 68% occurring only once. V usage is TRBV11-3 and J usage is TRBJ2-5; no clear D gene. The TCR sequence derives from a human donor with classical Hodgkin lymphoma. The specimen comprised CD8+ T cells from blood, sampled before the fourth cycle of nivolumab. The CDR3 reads CASSSTFKTQYF. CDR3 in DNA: TGTGCCAGCAGCTCCACCTTTAAGACCCAGTACTTC.